This T cell receptor beta chain was identified in a study of early T cells in non-severe SARS-CoV-2 infection. Study information: It was bulk RNA from unsorted whole blood that was sequenced, and the chains were unpaired.

V was pared by 10 bases and J by 1 base, with 5 bases of the junction left unmatched. Germline CDR1 reads SNHLY; CDR2 reads FYNNEI. This CDR3 is built from 14 residues. This clonotype qualifies as medium-sized (0.01 to 0.1%). Antigen: not known. Study-wide findings and caveats: Using VDJdb, the matching emphasized anti-spike CD8 responses while missing private and CD4 specificities.

TCRdb recomputed calls from the 5' RACE reads with MiXCR, one row per CDR3 protein. The sample yields around 26,000 distinct CDR3 sequences, about 4.5% seen once. The TCR sequence derives from an adult who was a healthcare worker with PCR-confirmed SARS-CoV-2 infection or an uninfected control (not recorded which). The rearrangement links TRBV2 to TRBJ2-1, with TRBD2 matching over 9 bases. Sequencing used whole blood. The CDR3 region has the DNA TGTGCCATTCATAGCGGGAGTTCCTACAATGAGCAGTTCTTC. Amino acids: CAIHSGSSYNEQFF.